This entry lists 8 T cell receptor beta chains sequenced from one sample in a study of cytomegalovirus exposure and HLA in healthy donors. Primers: 60 Vbeta forward and 13 Jbeta reverse. TCRdb's copy holds only in-frame clones and misses some; the assay was immunoSEQ multiplex PCR. The profile shows about 210,000 clones, about 75% of them singletons. The specimen was PBMCs. The receptors shown here come from a male donor in good health and CMV-seronegative.

The rearrangement joins TRBV9 to TRBJ1-2; D may be TRBD1 (5 bases). The ends were cut back, 0 bases at V and 8 bases at J, with 11 bases in the middle. Germline CDR1 SGDLS, CDR2 YYNGEE. The CDR3 has 13 amino acids. The DNA of the CDR3 is TGTGCCAGCAGCGTAGAATGGGGGAGGGGCTACACCTTC. It encodes CASSVEWGRGYTF.

The J gene is TRBJ2-5, the V gene TRBV7-2; 7 nucleotides line up with TRBD2. Trimming cost V 5 bases and J 7 bases; bases outside gene matches: 16. From germline, CDR1 is SGHTA and CDR2 FQGNSA. This CDR3 is 16 amino acids long. Here the CDR3 reads CASSPHGPAGIGTQYF. As DNA, the CDR3 is TGTGCCAGCAGCCCCCACGGTCCAGCGGGAATCGGGACCCAGTACTTC.

The V and J genes are TRBV5-1 and TRBJ1-4; 9 bases are a match to TRBD1. Trimming removed 4 bases from V and 0 bases from J; junction bases left unmatched: 4. The CDR3 consists of 16 residues. Germline V gene data show CDR1 as SGHRS and CDR2 as YFSETQ. The CDR3 sequence is CASSHRTGATNEKLFF. CDR3 bases: TGCGCCAGCAGCCACCGGACAGGGGCAACTAATGAAAAACTGTTTTTT. The entire variable domain, with the rest obtained from reference TRBV5-1 and TRBJ1-4, is as follows: KAGVTQTPRYLIKTRGQQVTLSCSPISGHRSVSWYQQTPGQGLQFLFEYFSETQRNKGNFPGRFSGRQFSNSRSEMNVSTLELGDSALYLCASSHRTGATNEKLFFGSGTQLSVL.

This sequence joins TRBV7-3 and TRBJ1-2; 8 positions match TRBD1. Germline CDR1 SGHTA, CDR2 FQGTGA. CDR3 length: 14 residues. V trimming: 11 bases; J trimming: 4 bases; junction bases outside the gene matches: 12. The CDR3 coding sequence is TGTGCCCGGGGCGGGGGACAGGCCATCTATGGCTACACCTTC. This sequence encodes CARGGGQAIYGYTF.

V is TRBV29-1 and J is TRBJ2-7; D may be TRBD2 (5 bases). CDR1 is SQVTM, CDR2 ANQGSEA, per germline. The CDR3 runs to 11 residues. V dropped 8 bases and J dropped 7 bases, with 15 bases sitting between them. Written as DNA, the CDR3 is TGCAGCCCCGTGCTGTCGGGAGAGCAGTACTTC. Translation gives CSPVLSGEQYF.

This chain links TRBV6-1 with TRBJ1-2, with TRBD1 matching 7 bases. The V gene's germline CDR1 is MNHNS and CDR2 SASEGT. The CDR3 runs to 14 residues. Losses at the gene ends were 3 bases for V and 10 bases for J; bases not matched to a gene: 11. The CDR3 loop is CASSDRDRVLDYTF. In nucleotides, the CDR3 is TGTGCCAGCAGTGACCGGGACAGAGTTTTAGACTACACCTTC.

As concerns this clone: Other DNA sequences in the sample encode the same CDR3. CDR3 coding DNA: TGTGCCAGCAGTTTATCGGGGCAGCCCCAGCATTTT. Its translation is CASSLSGQPQHF. V usage is TRBV28 and J usage is TRBJ1-5; D is unclear. CDR1 MDHEN and CDR2 SYDVKM come from the germline V gene. Trimming cost V 1 base and J 7 bases, with 5 bases left between them. The CDR3 has 12 residues.

This clone has a single count. The rearrangement uses TRBV19 and TRBJ2-1; 9 bases fit TRBD2. The V segment lost 0 bases and the J segment 3 bases; nucleotides outside the gene matches: 3. This CDR3 has 16 amino acids. In germline, CDR1 is LNHDA, CDR2 SQIVND (reference sequence). CDR3 protein: CASSIDASGVYNEQFF. The CDR3 DNA sequence: TGTGCCAGTAGTATAGACGCTAGCGGGGTCTACAATGAGCAGTTCTTC.